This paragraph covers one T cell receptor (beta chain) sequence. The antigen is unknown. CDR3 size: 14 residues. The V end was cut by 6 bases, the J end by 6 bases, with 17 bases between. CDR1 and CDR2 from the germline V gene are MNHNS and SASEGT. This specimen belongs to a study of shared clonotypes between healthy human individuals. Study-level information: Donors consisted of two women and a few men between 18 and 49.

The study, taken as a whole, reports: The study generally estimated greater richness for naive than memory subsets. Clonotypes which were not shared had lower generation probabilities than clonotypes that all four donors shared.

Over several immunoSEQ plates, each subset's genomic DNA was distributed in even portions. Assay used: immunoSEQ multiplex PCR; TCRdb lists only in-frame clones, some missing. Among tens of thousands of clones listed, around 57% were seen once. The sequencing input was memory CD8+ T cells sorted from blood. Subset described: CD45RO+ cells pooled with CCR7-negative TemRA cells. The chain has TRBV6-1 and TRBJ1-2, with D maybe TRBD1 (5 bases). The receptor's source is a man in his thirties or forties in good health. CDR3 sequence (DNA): TGTGCCAGCAGCCTATTGGGGGGGTTTGATGGCTACACCTTC. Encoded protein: CASSLLGGFDGYTF.